This TCR beta chain appears in the sequencing data of a study of CD8+ T cells in alopecia areata. Regarding the study as a whole: For lesional scalp, especially alopecia totalis/universalis, clonality was higher than in normal scalp. Possibly because of HLA-related factors, TCR sharing was less clear across patients than in mice.

Sorted populations comprised CD4+ and CD8+ T cells obtained from PBMCs. Germline-derived CDR1 and CDR2 are SQVTM and ANQGSEA. The CDR3 length is 12 residues. Sequencing relied on a cDNA template that was reverse transcribed from extracted RNA. Here immunoSEQ multiplex PCR was the method, and the copy in TCRdb shows in-frame clones only, minus some. The repertoire holds fewer than 200,000 clones, with 59% as singletons. Remarks on this clone: Its cognate antigen is unknown. The junction does not match germline at one end; this may be a read error.

The sequence was obtained from a human donor with alopecia areata. The J gene is TRBJ1-1, the V gene TRBV29-1, with TRBD1 matching over 7 bases. The sequencing used CD4+ T cells sorted from blood, collected at week 0. CDR3: CSVEGTVTEAFF. The CDR3 nucleotides are TGCAGCGTCGAAGGGACAGTAACTGAAGCTTTCTTT.